The 16 T cell receptor beta chains below come from one sample, sequenced in a study of T cell responses to AZD1222 COVID-19 vaccine. Repertoires were generated with immunoSEQ multiplex PCR, while TCRdb's copy carries only in-frame clones and drops some. The table has around 170,000 clones, more than 75% seen once; the top ten hold approximately 0.98%. The sample in question was peripheral blood, obtained on day 0 of AZD1222 vaccination. The source is an adult in good health.

The table lists this clone with a count of one. The genes are TRBV2 and TRBJ2-3; TRBD2 agrees at 7 bases. This CDR3 has 15 residues. Trimming removed 6 bases from V and 2 bases from J; junction bases left unmatched: 8. In germline, CDR1 is SNHLY, CDR2 FYNNEI. In nucleotides, the CDR3 is TGTGCCAGCAGGATGGGTCTAGCGGACACAGATACGCAGTATTTT. Residues: CASRMGLADTDTQYF.

This sequence joins TRBV2 and TRBJ2-7; 8 bases are shared with TRBD1. Per the germline V gene, CDR1 is SNHLY and CDR2 is FYNNEI. The CDR3 has 13 amino acids. Losses at the gene ends were 7 bases for V and 3 bases for J; bases not matched to a gene: 5. This chain's CDR3 is CASKRTGYYEQYF. CDR3 DNA sequence: TGTGCCAGCAAGCGGACAGGGTACTACGAGCAGTACTTC.

The genes are TRBV19 and TRBJ1-5; no clear D gene. Germline values: CDR1 LNHDA, CDR2 SQIVND (reference sequence). The V gene lost 2 bases and the J gene lost 9 bases, with 14 bases spanning the gap. The CDR3 covers 14 residues. This CDR3 reads CASSILAGGGPQHF. In nucleotides, the CDR3 is TGTGCCAGTAGTATATTGGCCGGTGGTGGGCCCCAGCATTTT.

This chain joins TRBV6-4 and TRBJ1-6; 8 bases line up with TRBD1. The CDR3 is 15 amino acids. In germline, CDR1 is MRHNA, CDR2 SNTAGT. The J segment lost 7 bases and the V segment lost 4 bases, leaving 6 bases of the junction unmatched. The CDR3, as DNA: TGTGCCAGCAGTGCAGGGACAGGACGGAATTCACCCCTCCACTTT. Protein product: CASSAGTGRNSPLHF.

The V gene is TRBV6-5, the J gene TRBJ2-7; D is undetermined. V shed 2 bases and J shed 5 bases, with 4 bases lying between them. There are 11 residues in the CDR3. The germline gives CDR1 MNHEY, CDR2 SVGAGI. DNA for the CDR3: TGTGCCAGCAGTTACGGCCACGAGCAGTACTTC. Protein sequence: CASSYGHEQYF.

The chain uses TRBV24-1 and TRBJ1-5, with 8 bases that match TRBD1. The junction had 6 bases not matched to a gene; V was cut back by 2 bases and J by 1 base. Germline CDR1 is KGHDR and CDR2 is SFDVKD. This CDR3 spans 17 amino acids. CDR3 nucleotide sequence: TGTGCCACCAGTGATTCGGACAGGGTTGAAAGCAATCAGCCCCAGCATTTT. It is translated as CATSDSDRVESNQPQHF.

V usage is TRBV13 and J usage is TRBJ1-2; the D is unclear. Germline CDR1 and CDR2: PRHDT and FYEKMQ (reference sequence). This CDR3 spans 14 amino acids. Trimming pared 4 bases from V and 4 bases from J, leaving 13 bases between. The CDR3 nucleotides are TGTGCCAGCAGCTCACCCCAATGGAGCTATGGCTACACCTTC. Protein product: CASSSPQWSYGYTF.

This rearrangement joins TRBV7-2 to TRBJ2-7; perhaps D is TRBD1 or TRBD2 (5 bases each). This CDR3 region has 14 residues. Per the germline V gene, CDR1 is SGHTA and CDR2 is FQGNSA. V lost 2 bases, J lost 7 bases, and 15 bases lay in between. The CDR3 DNA reads TGTGCCAGCAGCTTACCCGGGGCCTATAGTGAGCAGTACTTC. Protein sequence: CASSLPGAYSEQYF. Using reference TRBV7-2 and TRBJ2-7 for the parts outside the CDR3, the full variable domain is GAGVSQSPSNKVTEKGKDVELRCDPISGHTALYWYRQSLGQGLEFLIYFQGNSAPDKSGLPSDRFSAERTGGSVSTLTIQRTQQEDSAVYLCASSLPGAYSEQYFGPGTRLTVT.

V and J are TRBV11-2 and TRBJ2-3, with TRBD2 identical over 7 bases. The V segment lost 3 bases and the J segment 10 bases; nucleotides outside the gene matches: 13. From germline, CDR1 is SGHAT and CDR2 FQNNGV. The CDR3 loop spans 15 amino acids. The CDR3 reads CASSFGVTGGVAQYF. CDR3 nucleotide sequence: TGTGCCAGCAGCTTTGGGGTCACGGGGGGAGTGGCGCAGTATTTT.

The chain has TRBV9 and TRBJ2-2, with 11 bases that match TRBD2. There are 16 residues in the CDR3. The V gene's germline CDR1 is SGDLS and CDR2 YYNGEE. J was trimmed by 3 bases and V by 5 bases; bases with no gene match: 6. CDR3 sequence (DNA): TGTGCCAGCAGATTGGGGACTAGCGGTCACACCGGGGAGCTGTTTTTT. Protein: CASRLGTSGHTGELFF.

The rearrangement joins TRBV2 to TRBJ2-7, with D uncertain. The CDR3 contains 15 residues. V gave up 4 bases and J gave up 2 bases, with 15 bases separating them. Germline-derived CDR1 and CDR2 are SNHLY and FYNNEI. CDR3 in amino acids: CASSAGPGPTYEQYF. CDR3 DNA: TGTGCCAGCAGTGCGGGTCCAGGACCCACCTACGAGCAGTACTTC.

This chain joins TRBV19 and TRBJ2-2; 10 bases map to TRBD2. Germline loops: CDR1 LNHDA, CDR2 SQIVND (reference sequence). The J segment lost 9 bases and the V segment lost 6 bases, leaving 7 bases of the junction unmatched. CDR3 length: 14 amino acids. In DNA form, the CDR3 reads TGTGCCAGTAGCCCAGCTAGCGGGGGAAGGGAGCTGTTTTTT. The encoded protein is CASSPASGGRELFF.

The V call is TRBV5-1, the J call TRBJ1-5; D is possibly TRBD1 (5 bases). The germline gives CDR1 SGHRS, CDR2 YFSETQ. This CDR3 is built from 13 residues. V lost 4 bases to trimming and J lost 9 bases, with 14 bases between them. The CDR3 here is CASSPQGDGPQHF. CDR3 sequence (DNA): TGCGCCAGCAGCCCCCAGGGAGATGGGCCCCAGCATTTT. Using reference TRBV5-1 and TRBJ1-5 for the parts outside the CDR3, the full variable domain is KAGVTQTPRYLIKTRGQQVTLSCSPISGHRSVSWYQQTPGQGLQFLFEYFSETQRNKGNFPGRFSGRQFSNSRSEMNVSTLELGDSALYLCASSPQGDGPQHFGDGTRLSIL.

This clone was recorded only once. The chain couples TRBV5-6 to TRBJ2-7; D not certain. This CDR3 comprises 13 residues. CDR1 is SGHDT and CDR2 is YYEEEE in the germline V gene. Trimming took off 4 bases at V and 4 bases at J, with 12 bases between the two ends. The DNA for the CDR3 is TGTGCCAGCAGCCTCAATTGGGAATACGAGCAGTACTTC. Amino acid sequence: CASSLNWEYEQYF.

This chain joins TRBV20-1 and TRBJ1-1; D remains ambiguous. Germline V lookup: CDR1 DFQATT, CDR2 SNEGSKA (reference sequence). V gave up 6 bases and J gave up 4 bases, with 9 bases separating them. CDR3 size: 11 residues. The CDR3 here is CSAKQVTEAFF. DNA for the CDR3: TGCAGTGCCAAGCAGGTCACTGAAGCTTTCTTT.

The V gene is TRBV18, the J gene TRBJ1-1; 12 bases agree with TRBD1. Germline-derived CDR1 and CDR2 are KGHSH and LQKENI. V was pared by 6 bases and J by 6 bases, with 11 bases of the junction left unmatched. CDR3 length equals 16 residues. The CDR3, as DNA: TGTGCCAGCTCTCCCCCAGGGACAGGGGGCTTGTCTGAAGCTTTCTTT. Protein sequence: CASSPPGTGGLSEAFF.